This T cell receptor beta chain was identified during a study of T cells in Graves' hyperthyroidism and ophthalmopathy. Study-level information: The blood sample was taken at first diagnosis, before treatment began.

The CDR3 sequence is 15 residues long. Between the trimmed V and J ends, which lost 1 base and 2 bases, there was a span of 11 bases. Germline values: CDR1 LGHDT, CDR2 YNNKEL (reference sequence). The sample holds many counts of this clonotype. It was RNA transcripts that yielded the amplified TCR beta CDR3 regions. During a first-round RT-PCR of the TCR CDR3, the HTBI primer set was used. TCRdb re-derived calls from the multiplex PCR reads in MiXCR, one entry per CDR3 protein. Counted here are fewer than 25,000 distinct CDR3 sequences, around 50% occurring once; the ten biggest clones make up roughly 25%.

Specimen: blood. This clonotype was sampled from a woman in her thirties or forties with Graves' hyperthyroidism that later progressed to Graves' ophthalmopathy. This chain links TRBV3-1 with TRBJ2-5; D remains ambiguous. CDR3 sequence reads: CASSQVGPSQETQYF. In DNA form, the CDR3 reads TGTGCCAGCAGCCAAGTTGGGCCTTCACAAGAGACCCAGTACTTC.